The entry that follows covers one T cell receptor (beta chain) sequence. Original data processing: For nucleated cells, counts were estimated from reference gene primer amplification. Generated by immunoSEQ multiplex PCR, the TCRdb table keeps only in-frame clones and is missing some. V and J calls plus clone size are reproduced from that table; the DNA served to infer D and trimming. Of 70,000 to 85,000 clones listed, around 80% were seen once; the top ten hold roughly two fifths. The entry originates in a study of blood T cell repertoires in COVID-19. Overall study context: Samples came from the United States, Italy and Spain, spanning acute and convalescent COVID-19. Sources were T cells, B-cell-depleted T cells, or PBMCs; the material itself was cDNA or gDNA.

Trimming removed 3 bases at V and 4 bases at J, with 24 bases between. The length of the CDR3 is 18 residues. CDR1 is LGHDT, CDR2 YNNKEL, per germline (reference sequence). This clonotype originated in an elderly man with active or convalescent COVID-19. The material sequenced was peripheral blood. V usage is TRBV3-1 (or the pseudogene TRBV3-2) and J usage is TRBJ1-1; D is possibly TRBD1 (6 bases). The CDR3: CASSQDPINRVFGTEAFF. The CDR3 DNA reads as TGTGCCAGCAGCCAGGATCCTATCAACAGGGTTTTCGGCACTGAAGCTTTCTTT.